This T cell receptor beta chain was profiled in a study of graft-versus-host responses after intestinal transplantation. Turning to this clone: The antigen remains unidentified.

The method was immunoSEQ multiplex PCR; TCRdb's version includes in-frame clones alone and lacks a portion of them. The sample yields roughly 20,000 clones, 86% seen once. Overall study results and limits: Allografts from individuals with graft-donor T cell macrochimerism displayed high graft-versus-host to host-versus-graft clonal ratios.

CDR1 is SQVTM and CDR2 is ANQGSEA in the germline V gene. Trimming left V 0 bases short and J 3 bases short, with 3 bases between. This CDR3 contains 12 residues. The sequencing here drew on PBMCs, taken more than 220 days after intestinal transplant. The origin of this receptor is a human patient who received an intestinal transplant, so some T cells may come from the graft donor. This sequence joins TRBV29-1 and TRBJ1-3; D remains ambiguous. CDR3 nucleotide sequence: TGCAGCGTTGAAGAAAATGGAAACACCATATATTTT. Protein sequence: CSVEENGNTIYF.